Listed below are T cell receptor beta chains from one sample, sequenced in a study of shared clonotypes between healthy human individuals. Assay used: immunoSEQ multiplex PCR; TCRdb lists only in-frame clones, some missing. The table has 2 million to 2.5 million clones, roughly 95% seen once. The sample taken for sequencing was naive CD4+ T cells sorted from blood. All receptors come from a man between 18 and 29 years old in good health. CDR3s include the opening cysteine and the closing phenylalanine or tryptophan. The D gene is left open where the match is weak. A row's size may be missing; if present it is once, few, many or a size class.

TRBJ1-6,TRBV13,.,.,TGTGCCAGCAGCCTCCGGCCTCCAGAACCCCTCCACTTT,CASSLRPPEPLHF
TRBJ1-5,TRBV27,.,.,TGTGCCAGCAGTAACGATCGGGGCCGCCAGCCCCAGCATTTT,CASSNDRGRQPQHF
TRBJ2-7,TRBV5-4,.,.,TGTGCCAGCAGCCGGGACGGGGCCTACGAGCAGTACTTC,CASSRDGAYEQYF
TRBJ1-5,TRBV30,.,once,TGTGCCTGGAGTGCCCCTAATAGCAATCAGCCCCAGCATTTT,CAWSAPNSNQPQHF
TRBJ1-1,TRBV5-4,TRBD1,.,TGTGCCAGCAGCCTGGGGACAGGGCAAACTGAAGCTTTCTTT,CASSLGTGQTEAFF
TRBJ1-1,TRBV5-4,.,.,TGTGCCAGCAGCTTGAATCTCTTTACTGAAGCTTTCTTT,CASSLNLFTEAFF
TRBJ2-2,TRBV2,TRBD2,.,TGTGCCAGCAGTACTAGCGGGAGGGCCCGGACCGGGGAGCTGTTTTTT,CASSTSGRARTGELFF
TRBJ1-2,TRBV28,.,.,TGTGCCAGCAGCCGCACAGGGTCAGCTAACTATGGCTACACCTTC,CASSRTGSANYGYTF
TRBJ1-2,TRBV28,.,.,TGTGCCAGCATTCAGGGTGAGGCTGGCTACACCTTC,CASIQGEAGYTF
TRBJ2-2,TRBV5-1,TRBD1,.,TGCGCCAGCAGCCTCGGGACAGCGAACACCGGGGAGCTGTTTTTT,CASSLGTANTGELFF
TRBJ1-2,TRBV27,TRBD1,.,TGTGCCAGCAGTTTATGGAACAGGGGGAACTATGGCTACACCTTC,CASSLWNRGNYGYTF
TRBJ2-7,TRBV19,TRBD2,.,TGTGCCAGTAGTAGCCCCAACTTGCGGGAGTTCAACGAGCAGTACTTC,CASSSPNLREFNEQYF
TRBJ2-7,TRBV19,.,.,TGTGCCAGTAGTATATCGAGAGGGGGCTCCTACGAGCAGTACTTC,CASSISRGGSYEQYF
TRBJ2-3,TRBV19,TRBD2,.,TGTGCCAGTAGTCCCTGGGAGGGGTCCACAGATACGCAGTATTTT,CASSPWEGSTDTQYF
TRBJ2-3,TRBV10-2,TRBD1,.,TGCGCCAGCAGTGAGTCCGGGACAGGGAAGGGCACAGATACGCAGTATTTT,CASSESGTGKGTDTQYF
TRBJ2-3,TRBV5-4,TRBD2,.,TGTGCCAGCAGCTCTAGCGGGGGGCGCACAGATACGCAGTATTTT,CASSSSGGRTDTQYF
TRBJ2-3,TRBV6-6,TRBD2,.,TGTGCCACCACCCGGGGGGTCAGCACAGATACGCAGTATTTT,CATTRGVSTDTQYF
TRBJ1-1,TRBV5-6,TRBD1,.,TGTGCCAGCAGCTTGCACAGGGGGCGCTGGGGCACTGAAGCTTTCTTT,CASSLHRGRWGTEAFF
TRBJ2-1,TRBV2,TRBD1,.,TGTGCCAGCAGCGACAGGGGTTTCAACAATGAGCAGTTCTTC,CASSDRGFNNEQFF
TRBJ2-3,TRBV28,TRBD1,.,TGTGCCAGCAGTCCCAGACAGGGGAACACAGATACGCAGTATTTT,CASSPRQGNTDTQYF
TRBJ1-6,TRBV10-3,.,.,TGTGCCATCAGTGTAGAAGGGGGGAATAATTCACCCCTCCACTTT,CAISVEGGNNSPLHF
TRBJ1-5,TRBV30,.,once,TGTGCCTGGAGTGTAAGGGGGTATGGCTATCAGCCCCAGCATTTT,CAWSVRGYGYQPQHF
TRBJ1-6,TRBV6-4,.,.,TGTGCCAGCAGTCCAGGCCGGTATAATTCACCCCTCCACTTT,CASSPGRYNSPLHF
TRBJ2-2,TRBV7-2,.,.,TGTGCCAGCAGCTTAGGGGGCTCACTTCACACCGGGGAGCTGTTTTTT,CASSLGGSLHTGELFF
TRBJ1-1,TRBV5-6,.,.,TGTGCCAGCAGCTTAAGGGGGAACACTGAAGCTTTCTTT,CASSLRGNTEAFF